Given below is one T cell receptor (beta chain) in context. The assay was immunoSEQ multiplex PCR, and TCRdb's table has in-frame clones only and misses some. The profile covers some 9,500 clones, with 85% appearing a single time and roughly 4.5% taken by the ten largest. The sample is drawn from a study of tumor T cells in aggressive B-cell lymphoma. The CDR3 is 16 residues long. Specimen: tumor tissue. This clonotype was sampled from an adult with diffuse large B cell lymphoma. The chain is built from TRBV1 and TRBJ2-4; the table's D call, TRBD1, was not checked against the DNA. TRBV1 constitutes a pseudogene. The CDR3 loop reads CTSSQEGGHRKNIQYF. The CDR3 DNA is TGCACCAGCAGCCAAGAAGGGGGACACAGAAAAAACATTCAGTACTTC.